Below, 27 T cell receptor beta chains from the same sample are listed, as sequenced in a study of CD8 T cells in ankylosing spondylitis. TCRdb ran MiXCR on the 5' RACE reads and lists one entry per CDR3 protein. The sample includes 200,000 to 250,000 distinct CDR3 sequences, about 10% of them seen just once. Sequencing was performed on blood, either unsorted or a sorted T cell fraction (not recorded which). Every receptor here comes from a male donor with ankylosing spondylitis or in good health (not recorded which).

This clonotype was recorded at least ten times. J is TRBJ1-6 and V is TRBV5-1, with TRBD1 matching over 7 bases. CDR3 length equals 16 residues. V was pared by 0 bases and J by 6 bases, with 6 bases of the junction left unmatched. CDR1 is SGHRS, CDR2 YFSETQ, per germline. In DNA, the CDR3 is TGCGCCAGCAGCTTGGCGGAGGGACAGCTTAATTCACCCCTCCACTTT. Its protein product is CASSLAEGQLNSPLHF.

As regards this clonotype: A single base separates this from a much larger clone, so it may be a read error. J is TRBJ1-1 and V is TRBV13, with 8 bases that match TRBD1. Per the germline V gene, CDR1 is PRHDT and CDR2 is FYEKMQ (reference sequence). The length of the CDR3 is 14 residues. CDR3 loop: CASSFRTGNTKAFF. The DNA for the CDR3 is TGTGCCAGCAGCTTCCGGACAGGGAACACTAAAGCTTTCTTT.

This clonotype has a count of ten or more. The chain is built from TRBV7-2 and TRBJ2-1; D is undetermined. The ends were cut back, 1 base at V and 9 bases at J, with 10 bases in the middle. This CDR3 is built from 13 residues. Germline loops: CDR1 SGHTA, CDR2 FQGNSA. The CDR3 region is CASSLVVRTEQFF. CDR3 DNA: TGTGCCAGCAGCTTAGTAGTGCGTACTGAGCAGTTCTTC.

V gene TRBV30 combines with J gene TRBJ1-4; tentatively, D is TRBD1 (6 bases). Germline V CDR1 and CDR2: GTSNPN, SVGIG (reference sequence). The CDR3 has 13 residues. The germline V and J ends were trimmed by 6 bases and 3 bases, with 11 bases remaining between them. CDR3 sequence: CACLGGPNEKLFF. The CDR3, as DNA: TGTGCCTGCCTCGGGGGGCCTAATGAAAAACTGTTTTTT.

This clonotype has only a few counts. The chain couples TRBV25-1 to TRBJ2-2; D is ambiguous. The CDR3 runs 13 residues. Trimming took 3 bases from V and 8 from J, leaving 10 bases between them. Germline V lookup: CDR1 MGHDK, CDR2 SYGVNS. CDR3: CASSEQDFGELFF. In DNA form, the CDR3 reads TGTGCCAGCAGTGAGCAAGACTTTGGGGAGCTGTTTTTT.

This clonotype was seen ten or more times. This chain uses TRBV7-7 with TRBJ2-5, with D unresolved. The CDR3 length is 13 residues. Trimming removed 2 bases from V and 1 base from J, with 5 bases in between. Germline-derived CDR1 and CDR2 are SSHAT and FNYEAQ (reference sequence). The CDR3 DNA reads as TGTGCCAGCAGCTTAAACAGCCAAGAGACCCAGTACTTC. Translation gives CASSLNSQETQYF.

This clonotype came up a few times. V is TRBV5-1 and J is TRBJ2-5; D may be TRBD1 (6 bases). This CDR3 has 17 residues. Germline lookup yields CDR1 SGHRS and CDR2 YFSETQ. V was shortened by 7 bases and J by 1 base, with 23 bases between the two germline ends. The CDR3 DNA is TGCGCCAGCTATGGGAAACTCCGGGACATCCTCCAAGAGACCCAGTACTTC. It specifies CASYGKLRDILQETQYF. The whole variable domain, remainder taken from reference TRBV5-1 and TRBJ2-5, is KAGVTQTPRYLIKTRGQQVTLSCSPISGHRSVSWYQQTPGQGLQFLFEYFSETQRNKGNFPGRFSGRQFSNSRSEMNVSTLELGDSALYLCASYGKLRDILQETQYFGPGTRLLVL.

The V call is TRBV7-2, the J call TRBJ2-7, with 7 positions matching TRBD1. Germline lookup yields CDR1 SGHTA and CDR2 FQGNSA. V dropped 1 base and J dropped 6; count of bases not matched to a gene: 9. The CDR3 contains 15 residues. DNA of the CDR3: TGTGCCAGCAGCTTAGGGCCTGACAGGGTAGGCGAGCAGTACTTC. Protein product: CASSLGPDRVGEQYF.

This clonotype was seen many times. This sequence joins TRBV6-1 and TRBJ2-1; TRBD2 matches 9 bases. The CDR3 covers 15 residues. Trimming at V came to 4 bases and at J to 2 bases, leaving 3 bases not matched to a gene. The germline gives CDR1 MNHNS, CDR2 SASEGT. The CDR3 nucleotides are TGTGCCAGCAGTGTTGAGCGGGGGGCCTACAATGAGCAGTTCTTC. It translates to CASSVERGAYNEQFF.

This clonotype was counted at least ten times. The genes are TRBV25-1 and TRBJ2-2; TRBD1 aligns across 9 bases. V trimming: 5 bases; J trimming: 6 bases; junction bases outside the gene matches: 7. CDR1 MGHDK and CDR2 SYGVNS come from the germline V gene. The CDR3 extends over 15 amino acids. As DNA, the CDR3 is TGTGCCAGCAGTCACGGGACAGGGACGGCCGGGGAGCTGTTTTTT. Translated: CASSHGTGTAGELFF.

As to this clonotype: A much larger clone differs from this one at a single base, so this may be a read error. This chain's CDR3 is CATSQTRLARAYNEQFF. The CDR3 bases are TGTGCCACCAGCCAAACTAGACTAGCGAGGGCCTACAATGAGCAGTTCTTC. The V gene is TRBV3-1, the J gene TRBJ2-1; TRBD2 matches at 8 bases. This CDR3 has 17 amino acids. Germline V gives CDR1 LGHDT, CDR2 YNNKEL (reference sequence).

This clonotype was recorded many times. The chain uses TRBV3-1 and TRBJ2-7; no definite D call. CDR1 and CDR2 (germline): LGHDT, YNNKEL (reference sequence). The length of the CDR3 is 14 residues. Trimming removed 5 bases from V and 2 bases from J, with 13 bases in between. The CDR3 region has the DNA TGTGCCAGCAGCAGGAGTGGCGGAGCCTACGAGCAGTACTTC. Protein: CASSRSGGAYEQYF.

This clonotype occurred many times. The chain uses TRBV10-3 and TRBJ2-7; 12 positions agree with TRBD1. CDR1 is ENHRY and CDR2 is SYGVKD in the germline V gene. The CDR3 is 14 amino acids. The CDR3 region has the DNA TGTGCTTCCGGGACAGGGGGCTTGTCCTACGAGCAGTACTTC. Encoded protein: CASGTGGLSYEQYF.

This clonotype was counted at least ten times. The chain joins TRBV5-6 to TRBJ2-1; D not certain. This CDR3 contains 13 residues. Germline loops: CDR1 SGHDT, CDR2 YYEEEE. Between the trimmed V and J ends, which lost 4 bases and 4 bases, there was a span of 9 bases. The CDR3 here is CASSQKIYNEQFF. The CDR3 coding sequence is TGTGCCAGCAGCCAAAAAATTTACAATGAGCAGTTCTTC. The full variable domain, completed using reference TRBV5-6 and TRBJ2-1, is DAGVTQSPTHLIKTRGQQVTLRCSPKSGHDTVSWYQQALGQGPQFIFQYYEEEERQRGNFPDRFSGHQFPNYSSELNVNALLLGDSALYLCASSQKIYNEQFFGPGTRLTVL.

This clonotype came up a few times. CDR3 residues: CAWSTGEGSPLHF. CDR3 in DNA: TGTGCCTGGAGTACCGGTGAAGGTTCACCCCTCCACTTT. The chain joins TRBV30 to TRBJ1-6; D ambiguous. V lost 2 bases, J lost 9 bases, and 11 bases lay in between. The length of the CDR3 is 13 residues. Germline V gene data show CDR1 as GTSNPN and CDR2 as SVGIG (reference sequence).

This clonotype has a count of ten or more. CDR3 nucleotide sequence: TGTGCCAGCAGCTTGGAACTCGGGGGCTACACCTTC. This codes for CASSLELGGYTF. V usage is TRBV7-2 and J usage is TRBJ1-2; D is undetermined. Per germline, CDR1 SGHTA and CDR2 FQGNSA. There are 12 residues in the CDR3. V was pared by 3 bases and J by 8 bases, with 10 bases between.

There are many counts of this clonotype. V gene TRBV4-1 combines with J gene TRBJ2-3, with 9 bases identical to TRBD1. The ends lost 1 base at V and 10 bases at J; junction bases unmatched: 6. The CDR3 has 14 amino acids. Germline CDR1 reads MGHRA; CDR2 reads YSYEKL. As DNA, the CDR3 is TGCGCCAGCAGCCAAGGGGACAGGGACACTGCGCAGTATTTT. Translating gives CASSQGDRDTAQYF.

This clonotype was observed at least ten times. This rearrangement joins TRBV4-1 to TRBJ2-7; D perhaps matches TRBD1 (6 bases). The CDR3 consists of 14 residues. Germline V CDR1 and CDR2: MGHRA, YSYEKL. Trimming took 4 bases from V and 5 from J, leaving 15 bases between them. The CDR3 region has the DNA TGCGCCAGCAGCCCCCAGGGGCAGATTGACGAGCAGTACTTC. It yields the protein CASSPQGQIDEQYF.

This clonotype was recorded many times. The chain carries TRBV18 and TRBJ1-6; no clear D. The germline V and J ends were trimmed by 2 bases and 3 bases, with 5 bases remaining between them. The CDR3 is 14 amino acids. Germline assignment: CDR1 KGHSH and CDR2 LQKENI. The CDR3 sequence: CASSPALYNSPLHF. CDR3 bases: TGTGCCAGCTCACCAGCTCTCTATAATTCACCCCTCCACTTT.

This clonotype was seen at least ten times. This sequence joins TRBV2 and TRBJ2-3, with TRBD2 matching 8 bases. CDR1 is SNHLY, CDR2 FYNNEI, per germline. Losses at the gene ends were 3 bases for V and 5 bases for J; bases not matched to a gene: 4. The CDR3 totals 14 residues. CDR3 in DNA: TGTGCCAGCAGTGAGTTAGCGGGGTTAGATACGCAGTATTTT. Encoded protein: CASSELAGLDTQYF.

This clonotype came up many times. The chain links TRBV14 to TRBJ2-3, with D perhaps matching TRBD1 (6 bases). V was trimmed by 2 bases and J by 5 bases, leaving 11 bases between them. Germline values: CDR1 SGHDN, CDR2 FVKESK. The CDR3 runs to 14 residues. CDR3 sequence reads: CASSQNIGGDTQYF. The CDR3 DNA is TGTGCCAGCAGCCAAAACATAGGGGGAGATACGCAGTATTTT.

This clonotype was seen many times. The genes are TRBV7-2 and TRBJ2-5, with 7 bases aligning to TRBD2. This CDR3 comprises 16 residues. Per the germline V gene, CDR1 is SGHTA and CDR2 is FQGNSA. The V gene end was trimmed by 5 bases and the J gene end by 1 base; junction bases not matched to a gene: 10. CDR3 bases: TGTGCCAGCAGCCCCCTGGGCGGGACTACCCAAGAGACCCAGTACTTC. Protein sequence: CASSPLGGTTQETQYF.

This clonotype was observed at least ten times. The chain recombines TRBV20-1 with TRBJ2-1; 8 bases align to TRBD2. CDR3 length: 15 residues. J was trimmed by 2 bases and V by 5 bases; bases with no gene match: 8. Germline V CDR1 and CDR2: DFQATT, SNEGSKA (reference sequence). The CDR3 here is CSARGSGRAYNEQFF. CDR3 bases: TGCAGTGCTCGTGGCAGCGGGAGAGCCTACAATGAGCAGTTCTTC.

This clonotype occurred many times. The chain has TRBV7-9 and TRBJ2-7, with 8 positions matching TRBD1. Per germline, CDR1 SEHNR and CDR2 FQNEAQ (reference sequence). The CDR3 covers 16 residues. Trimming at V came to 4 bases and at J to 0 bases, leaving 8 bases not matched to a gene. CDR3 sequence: CASSSSQGVYSYEQYF. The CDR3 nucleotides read TGTGCCAGCAGCTCTTCACAGGGGGTTTACTCCTACGAGCAGTACTTC.

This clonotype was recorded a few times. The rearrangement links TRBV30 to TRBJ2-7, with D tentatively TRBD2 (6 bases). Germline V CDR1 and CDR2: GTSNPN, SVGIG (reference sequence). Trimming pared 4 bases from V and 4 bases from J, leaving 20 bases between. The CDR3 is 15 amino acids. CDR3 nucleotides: TGTGCCTGGACCCTCGGCCGGGAGAGGAGATACGAGCAGTACTTC. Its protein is CAWTLGRERRYEQYF.

This chain's CDR3 is CASSLDHSTEAFF. CDR3 nucleotide sequence: TGTGCCAGCAGCTTAGATCATAGTACTGAAGCTTTCTTT. The chain carries TRBV11-2 and TRBJ1-1, with unresolved D. The CDR3 runs to 13 residues. Germline loops: CDR1 SGHAT, CDR2 FQNNGV. Trimming stripped 0 bases from V and 5 bases from J, with 7 bases between.

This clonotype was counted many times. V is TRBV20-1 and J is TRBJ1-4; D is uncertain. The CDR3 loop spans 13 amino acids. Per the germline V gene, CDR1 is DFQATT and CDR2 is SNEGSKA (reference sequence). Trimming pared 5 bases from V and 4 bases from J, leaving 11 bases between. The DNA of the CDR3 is TGCAGTGCTTCCGGGCCATTTAATGAAAAACTGTTTTTT. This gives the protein CSASGPFNEKLFF.